A single sample gave rise to the 18 T cell receptor beta chains below, sequenced in a study of control samples from healthy donors and cancer patients. Measured with immunoSEQ multiplex PCR; TCRdb has only the in-frame clones, and not every one. The repertoire holds about 59,000 clones, with more than 85% as singletons. Specimen: PBMCs. Receptors originate from a man aged 40-49 years with colorectal cancer.

The chain links TRBV4-1 to TRBJ1-2; weak D call: TRBD1 (6 bases). Germline loops: CDR1 MGHRA, CDR2 YSYEKL. V lost 1 base to trimming and J lost 3 bases, with 12 bases between them. This CDR3 comprises 15 residues. The CDR3: CASSQGENRDYGYTF. CDR3 DNA: TGCGCCAGCAGCCAAGGGGAGAACAGGGACTATGGCTACACCTTC.

This sequence joins TRBV5-1 and TRBJ1-1, with D tentatively TRBD1 (6 bases). Trimming left V 4 bases short and J 1 base short, with 14 bases between. The CDR3 consists of 15 residues. Germline lookup yields CDR1 SGHRS and CDR2 YFSETQ. Here the CDR3 DNA reads TGCGCCAGCAGCGAATATGGGGGGGCGAACACTGAAGCTTTCTTT. Protein product: CASSEYGGANTEAFF. Using reference TRBV5-1 and TRBJ1-1 for the parts outside the CDR3, the full variable domain is KAGVTQTPRYLIKTRGQQVTLSCSPISGHRSVSWYQQTPGQGLQFLFEYFSETQRNKGNFPGRFSGRQFSNSRSEMNVSTLELGDSALYLCASSEYGGANTEAFFGQGTRLTVV.

V usage is TRBV5-1 and J usage is TRBJ2-2; 11 bases line up with TRBD1. Germline V gives CDR1 SGHRS, CDR2 YFSETQ. V shed 5 bases and J 2 bases; nucleotides not matched to a gene: 8. The CDR3 extends over 17 amino acids. DNA of the CDR3: TGCGCCAGCAGTTCCGGACAGGGGGCGGCAAACACCGGGGAGCTGTTTTTT. This encodes CASSSGQGAANTGELFF.

CDR3 sequence reads: CASSPRESSYNEQFF. CDR3 nucleotides: TGTGCCAGCAGCCCTAGGGAGAGCTCCTACAATGAGCAGTTCTTC. The chain recombines TRBV7-8 with TRBJ2-1; perhaps TRBD2 as D (5 bases). The CDR3 loop spans 15 amino acids. V lost 5 bases and J lost 0, with 11 bases in between. Germline V gene data show CDR1 as SGHVS and CDR2 as FQNEAQ.

The rearrangement uses TRBV7-2 and TRBJ2-6; weak D call: TRBD1 (6 bases). Germline CDR1 is SGHTA and CDR2 is FQGNSA. The ends were cut back, 6 bases at V and 2 bases at J, with 11 bases in the middle. The CDR3 totals 15 residues. CDR3 coding DNA: TGTGCCAGCAGACCAGGACAGACTGGGGCCAACGTCCTGACTTTC. It codes for CASRPGQTGANVLTF.

The rearrangement joins TRBV28 to TRBJ2-1; D unclear. Trimming cost V 8 bases and J 7 bases, with 9 bases left between them. The CDR3 extends over 11 amino acids. Germline CDR1 and CDR2: MDHEN and SYDVKM. CDR3 nucleotides: TGTGCCAGCGCCGTGGGGAATGAGCAGTTCTTC. It is translated as CASAVGNEQFF.

The V call is TRBV5-1, the J call TRBJ2-3; 7 bases fit TRBD1. The germline V gene encodes CDR1 SGHRS and CDR2 YFSETQ. Trimming removed 0 bases from V and 0 bases from J; junction bases left unmatched: 1. The CDR3 runs to 15 residues. CDR3 residues: CASSLAGQSTDTQYF. DNA for the CDR3: TGCGCCAGCAGCTTGGCGGGACAGAGCACAGATACGCAGTATTTT.

This sequence joins TRBV7-8 and TRBJ1-5, with 7 bases fitting TRBD1. This CDR3 is 16 amino acids long. Germline V gene data show CDR1 as SGHVS and CDR2 as FQNEAQ. Trimming took 2 bases from V and 8 from J; bases not matched to a gene: 12. The chain's CDR3 is CASSLRLTGAPEPQHF. The DNA for the CDR3 is TGTGCCAGCAGCTTACGGCTCACAGGGGCCCCAGAGCCCCAGCATTTT.

V usage is TRBV30 and J usage is TRBJ1-1; 9 positions match TRBD1. V gave up 4 bases and J gave up 5 bases; unmatched junction bases: 5. Germline V lookup: CDR1 GTSNPN, CDR2 SVGIG (reference sequence). The CDR3 contains 13 residues. The CDR3 region has the DNA TGTGCCTGGAACAACGGACAGGGGACTGAAGCTTTCTTT. Its translation: CAWNNGQGTEAFF.

The J gene is TRBJ2-3, the V gene TRBV7-2, with 8 bases aligning to TRBD2. The J segment lost 1 base and the V segment lost 6 bases, leaving 12 bases of the junction unmatched. CDR1 and CDR2 (germline): SGHTA, FQGNSA. The CDR3 covers 17 residues. CDR3 nucleotide sequence: TGTGCCAGCAGTTTTCCCGGGGGCGGGGGGCGCACAGATACGCAGTATTTT. It yields the protein CASSFPGGGGRTDTQYF.

The chain couples TRBV5-1 to TRBJ1-5, with D perhaps TRBD1 (5 bases). Germline-derived CDR1 and CDR2 are SGHRS and YFSETQ. Between the trimmed V and J ends, which lost 0 bases and 0 bases, there was a span of 10 bases. The CDR3 is 16 amino acids. CDR3 residues: CASSLGGGGSNQPQHF. The CDR3, as DNA: TGCGCCAGCAGCTTGGGGGGCGGGGGTAGCAATCAGCCCCAGCATTTT.

The CDR3 reads CASSYLGRHNYGYTF. Written as DNA, the CDR3 is TGTGCCAGCAGTTACCTAGGACGGCACAACTATGGCTACACCTTC. This chain joins TRBV6-5 and TRBJ1-2; no clear D. Germline CDR1 is MNHEY and CDR2 is SVGAGI. Trimming pared 2 bases from V and 2 bases from J, leaving 12 bases between. CDR3 size: 15 residues.

The J gene is TRBJ2-7, the V gene TRBV18; TRBD1 matches at 12 bases. Trimming removed 3 bases from V and 4 bases from J; junction bases left unmatched: 4. This CDR3 region has 15 residues. CDR1 and CDR2 from the germline V gene are KGHSH and LQKENI. This CDR3 is CASSPGTGGIYEQYF. The CDR3 region has the DNA TGTGCCAGCTCACCCGGGACAGGGGGCATTTACGAGCAGTACTTC.

This chain joins TRBV7-3 and TRBJ1-3, with TRBD1 identical over 7 bases. Germline-derived CDR1 and CDR2 are SGHTA and FQGTGA. This CDR3 comprises 15 residues. The V segment lost 2 bases and the J segment 5 bases; nucleotides outside the gene matches: 6. The CDR3, as DNA: TGTGCCAGCAGCTTATTGTCAGGGGGAAGAAACACCATATATTTT. Its protein is CASSLLSGGRNTIYF.

This chain connects TRBV19 to TRBJ2-7; D possibly matches TRBD1 or TRBD2 (5 bases each). This CDR3 region has 13 residues. Per the germline V gene, CDR1 is LNHDA and CDR2 is SQIVND (reference sequence). V lost 3 bases to trimming and J lost 6 bases, with 12 bases between them. The CDR3 region has the DNA TGTGCCAGTAGTATGGGGACCCTGGGCGAGCAGTACTTC. Its translation is CASSMGTLGEQYF.

The CDR3 DNA reads TGTGCCAGCAGCCGGTCAGGGGGATATGGCTACACCTTC. Translated, it gives CASSRSGGYGYTF. This sequence joins TRBV7-9 and TRBJ1-2, with TRBD1 matching over 7 bases. The length of the CDR3 is 13 residues. With 5 bases clipped from V and 5 bases from J, the junction kept 5 bases outside the gene matches. Germline CDR1 and CDR2: SEHNR and FQNEAQ (reference sequence).

This chain joins TRBV7-2 and TRBJ2-6; D unresolved. The CDR3 is 19 amino acids. Trimming stripped 4 bases from V and 0 bases from J, with 19 bases between. Germline V gives CDR1 SGHTA, CDR2 FQGNSA. DNA of the CDR3: TGTGCCAGCAGCTCTCAGGTCGGTGCACAAAACTCTGGGGCCAACGTCCTGACTTTC. Translation gives CASSSQVGAQNSGANVLTF.

The chain recombines TRBV7-8 with TRBJ1-1; no clear D gene. The germline V gene encodes CDR1 SGHVS and CDR2 FQNEAQ. V shed 1 base and J shed 0 bases, with 6 bases lying between them. CDR3 length: 14 amino acids. Here the CDR3 reads CASSLGSVNTEAFF. In nucleotides, the CDR3 is TGTGCCAGCAGCTTAGGATCGGTGAACACTGAAGCTTTCTTT.